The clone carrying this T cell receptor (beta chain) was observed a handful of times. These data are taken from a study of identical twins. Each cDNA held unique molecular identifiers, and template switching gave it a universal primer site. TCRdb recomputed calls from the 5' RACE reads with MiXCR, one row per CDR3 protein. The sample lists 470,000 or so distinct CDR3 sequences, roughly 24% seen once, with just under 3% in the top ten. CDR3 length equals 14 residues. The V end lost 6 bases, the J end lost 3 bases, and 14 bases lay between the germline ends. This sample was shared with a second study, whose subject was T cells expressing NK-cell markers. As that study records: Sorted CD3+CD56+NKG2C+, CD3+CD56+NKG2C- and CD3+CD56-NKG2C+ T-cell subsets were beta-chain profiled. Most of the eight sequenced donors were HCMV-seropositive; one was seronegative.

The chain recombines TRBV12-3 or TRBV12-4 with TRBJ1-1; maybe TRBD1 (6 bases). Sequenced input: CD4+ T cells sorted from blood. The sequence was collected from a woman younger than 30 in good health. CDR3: CASSPITGYTEAFF. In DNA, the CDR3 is TGTGCCAGCAGCCCGATCACAGGGTACACTGAAGCTTTCTTT.